The clone carrying this T cell receptor beta chain has at least ten counts. Its antigen is undetermined. This specimen comes from a study of T cell repertoires in cytomegalovirus infection. Study-level background: Indicated by public TCR beta signatures were CMV infection and matching HLA type. Overall study findings and caveats: CMV-specific TCR beta clonotypes restricted by HLA-C were the ones dominating the ex vivo response.

TCRdb redid the calling of the reads with MiXCR, one entry per CDR3 protein. The sample lists about 76,000 distinct CDR3 sequences; 3.7% were seen once. CDR3 length: 15 residues. Germline V gene lookup returns CDR1 SGDLS and CDR2 YYNGEE. V dropped 0 bases and J dropped 4 bases, with 12 bases sitting between them. This receptor was taken from a human donor in good health (CMV status not recorded). Some clones in this sample may be carry-over from other donors' samples. Specimen: PBMCs. V is TRBV9 and J is TRBJ2-3, with D hard to call. The DNA of the CDR3 is TGTGCCAGCAGCGTAGGAACAATCCCCGCAGATACGCAGTATTTT. Protein: CASSVGTIPADTQYF.